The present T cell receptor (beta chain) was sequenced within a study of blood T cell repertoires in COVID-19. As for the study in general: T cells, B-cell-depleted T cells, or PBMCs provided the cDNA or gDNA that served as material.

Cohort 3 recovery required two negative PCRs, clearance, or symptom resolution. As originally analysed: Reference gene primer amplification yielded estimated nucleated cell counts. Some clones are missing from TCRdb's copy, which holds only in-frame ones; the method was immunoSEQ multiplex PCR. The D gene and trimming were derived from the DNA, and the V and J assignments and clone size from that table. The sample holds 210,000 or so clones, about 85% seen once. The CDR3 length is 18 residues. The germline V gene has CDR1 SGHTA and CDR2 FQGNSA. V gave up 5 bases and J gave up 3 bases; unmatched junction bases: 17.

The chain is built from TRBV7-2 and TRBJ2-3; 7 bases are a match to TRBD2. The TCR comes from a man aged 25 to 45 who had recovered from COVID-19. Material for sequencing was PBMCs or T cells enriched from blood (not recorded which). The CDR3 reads CASSAGEGRSFLTDTQYF. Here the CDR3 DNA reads TGTGCCAGCAGCGCCGGGGAGGGGCGGAGCTTCTTAACAGATACGCAGTATTTT.